This TCR beta chain was sequenced during a study of B cell selection in AIRE deficiency. This CDR3 contains 15 residues. Per germline, CDR1 ENHRY and CDR2 SYGVKD. With V trimmed by 10 bases and J by 4 bases, 12 bases remained unmatched. In the case of this clone: Its specificity is unknown.

Some clones are missing from TCRdb's copy, which holds only in-frame ones; the method was immunoSEQ multiplex PCR. This table holds about 18,000 clones, about 93% found once. Notes on the study in general: Shared Treg sequences were biased toward short CDR3s with few non-templated nucleotide insertions. Of 3,000 to 4,500 shared Treg TCRbeta sequences, under 35% were healthy-only, just over 9% patient-only. Patient Tconv cells held around a third of Treg sequences shared by healthy donors. TCRbeta-only data showed roughly 37% of shared healthy Treg sequences in healthy Tconv.

The regulatory T cell sort gate was CD4+CD25hiCD127low/negative. The receptor's source is a human donor in good health. Sequencing was performed on CD4+CD25+ Tregs sorted from PBMCs. The chain uses TRBV10-3 and TRBJ1-1; 10 bases agree with TRBD1. CDR3 residues: CATRPGTGVLTEAFF. In DNA, the CDR3 is TGTGCCACTCGTCCCGGGACAGGGGTCCTCACTGAAGCTTTCTTT.